The T cell receptor beta chain under discussion was sequenced for a study of beta chain features in type 1 diabetes. Study outcomes and limitations: Cells with high TCR expression could be over-represented by cDNA sequencing. Fewer junction insertions and more nucleotide deletions appeared in type 1 diabetes patients.

Germline CDR1 SGHTA, CDR2 FQGNSA. The CDR3 length is 14 residues. V lost 5 bases to trimming and J lost 5 bases, with 16 bases between them. This clone showed up just a few times. The antigen is unknown. There was one heparinised blood draw per donor, averaging about 110 mL. Since all of the isolated RNA was reverse transcribed, expressed TCRB transcripts were what got sequenced. Naive, central memory and regulatory T cell samples yielded around 3.3 million reads on average. Profiled with immunoSEQ multiplex PCR; TCRdb holds only in-frame clones, not every one. The sample holds a few hundred thousand clones; around 15% are singletons and the top ten take under 8.5%.

Source material: central memory CD4+ T cells from blood. This receptor was taken from a man aged 30 to 39 in good health. The chain couples TRBV7-2 to TRBJ2-7; a weak D match, TRBD1 (5 bases). CDR3 sequence: CASSPQGRKDEQYF. The DNA for the CDR3 is TGTGCCAGCAGCCCTCAGGGCCGCAAAGACGAGCAGTACTTC.